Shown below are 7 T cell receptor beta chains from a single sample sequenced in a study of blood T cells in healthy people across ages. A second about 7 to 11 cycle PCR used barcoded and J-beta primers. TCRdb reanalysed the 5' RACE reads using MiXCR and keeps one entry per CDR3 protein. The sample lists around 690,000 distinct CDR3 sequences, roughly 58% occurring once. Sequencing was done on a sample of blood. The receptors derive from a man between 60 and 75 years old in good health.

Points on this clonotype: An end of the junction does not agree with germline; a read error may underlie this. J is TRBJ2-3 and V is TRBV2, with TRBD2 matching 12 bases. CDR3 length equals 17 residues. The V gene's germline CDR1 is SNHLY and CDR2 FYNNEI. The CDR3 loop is CASSEDLAGGHTDTQYF. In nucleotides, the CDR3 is TGTGCCAGCAGTGAAGATCTAGCGGGGGGGCACACAGATACACAGTATTTT. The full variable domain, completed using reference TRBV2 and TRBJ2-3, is EPEVTQTPSHQVTQMGQEVILRCVPISNHLYFYWYRQILGQKVEFLVSFYNNEISEKSEIFDDQFSVERPDGSNFTLKIRSTKLEDSAMYFCASSEDLAGGHTDTQYFGPGTRLTVL.

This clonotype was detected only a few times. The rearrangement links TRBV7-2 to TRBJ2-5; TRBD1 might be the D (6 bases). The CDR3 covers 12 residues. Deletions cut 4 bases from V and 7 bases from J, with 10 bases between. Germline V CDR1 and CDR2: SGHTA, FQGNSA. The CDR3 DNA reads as TGTGCCAGCAGCTCACAGGGTTGGACCCAGTACTTC. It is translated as CASSSQGWTQYF. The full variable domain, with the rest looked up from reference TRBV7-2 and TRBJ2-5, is GAGVSQSPSNKVTEKGKDVELRCDPISGHTALYWYRQSLGQGLEFLIYFQGNSAPDKSGLPSDRFSAERTGGSVSTLTIQRTQQEDSAVYLCASSSQGWTQYFGPGTRLLVL.

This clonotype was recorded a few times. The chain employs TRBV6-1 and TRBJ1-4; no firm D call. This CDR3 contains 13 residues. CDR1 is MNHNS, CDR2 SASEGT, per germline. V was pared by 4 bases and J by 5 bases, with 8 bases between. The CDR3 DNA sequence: TGTGCCAGCAGTGCCCCCCCGAATGAAAAACTGTTTTTT. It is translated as CASSAPPNEKLFF.

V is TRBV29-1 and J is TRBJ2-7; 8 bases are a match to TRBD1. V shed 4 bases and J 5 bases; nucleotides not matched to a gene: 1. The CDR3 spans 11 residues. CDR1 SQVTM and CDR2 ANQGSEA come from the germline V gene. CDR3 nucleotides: TGCAGCGTTGCAGGGGGCGACGAGCAGTACTTC. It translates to CSVAGGDEQYF.

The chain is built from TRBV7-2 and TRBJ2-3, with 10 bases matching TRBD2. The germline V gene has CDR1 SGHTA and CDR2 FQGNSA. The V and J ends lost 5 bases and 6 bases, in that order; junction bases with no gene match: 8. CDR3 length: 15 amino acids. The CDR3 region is CASSTLAGAPDTQYF. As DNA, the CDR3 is TGTGCCAGCAGCACCCTAGCGGGGGCACCCGATACGCAGTATTTT. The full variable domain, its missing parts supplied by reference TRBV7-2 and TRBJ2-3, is GAGVSQSPSNKVTEKGKDVELRCDPISGHTALYWYRQSLGQGLEFLIYFQGNSAPDKSGLPSDRFSAERTGGSVSTLTIQRTQQEDSAVYLCASSTLAGAPDTQYFGPGTRLTVL.

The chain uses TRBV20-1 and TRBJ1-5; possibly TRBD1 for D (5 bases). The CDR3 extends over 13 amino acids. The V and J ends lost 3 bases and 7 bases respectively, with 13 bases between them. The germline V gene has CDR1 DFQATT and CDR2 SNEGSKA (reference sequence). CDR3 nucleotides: TGCAGTGCTAGTGGGGCAGGGAAACAGCCCCAGCATTTT. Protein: CSASGAGKQPQHF.

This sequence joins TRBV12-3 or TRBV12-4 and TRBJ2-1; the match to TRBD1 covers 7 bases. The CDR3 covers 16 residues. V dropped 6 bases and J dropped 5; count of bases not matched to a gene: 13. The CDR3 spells CASSLLGQISHNEQFF. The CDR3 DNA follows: TGTGCCAGCAGCCTACTGGGACAGATAAGTCACAATGAGCAGTTCTTC.